One TCR beta chain is described in this entry. This clonotype has a count of ten or more. What antigen it recognizes has not been identified. The input lacks base qualities; no much larger clone sits a single base away. The data were obtained in a study of human T cells and chemical hapten exposure (dated by TCRdb to the early 2020s). A note on the overall study: For sensitization, 2% DPC in acetone was applied to an approximately 2 cm by approximately 2 cm area of upper inner arm skin. Weekly therapeutic DPC doses were additionally applied to the scalp of patients throughout the roughly 25-week study period. Patch testing was performed on the upper back with Finn chambers containing 0.01% DPC, and the patch tests were scored after 6 days according to International Contact Dermatitis Research Group standards. The mostly female patient cohort included alopecia areata with under or over 50% scalp involvement, alopecia totalis and alopecia universalis. Libraries were pooled for sequencing, and variation in per-sample TCR yields was attributed mainly to small differences in library volumes within the pool. Peripheral blood TCR repertoire changes were tracked in vivo in alopecia patients during primary and secondary sensitization to the hapten diphenylcyclopropenone (DPC). Blood samples were taken from patients before sensitization (week 0) and at 2, 6 and about 24 weeks after DPC sensitization. Blood for TCR sequencing was provided by twenty-nine alopecia patients at one to four time points (pre-sensitization, 2, 6 and 24 weeks). General study outcomes and caveats: DPC sensitization did not change the number of TCRs with a frequency above 1 in 1000, and there was no evidence of changes in global repertoire structure. Significantly more large CDR3 similarity clusters were formed by expanded TCRs than by pre-sensitization or healthy control sets, consistent with antigen-driven responses. After repeated subsampling, changes were observed in the strength of the expansion versus patch-test correlation and in the threshold at which the correlation became significant. Patch test score correlated positively with the number of PT1 expanded TCRs, reaching significance at thresholds 8, 16 and 32 but not at 4. All patients had alopecia, a presumed autoimmune disease, so their immune response might differ from that of healthy individuals.

Library generation was performed with RACE. Sequencing was performed on a NextSeq 500. During library preparation, unique molecular identifiers were attached to individual cDNA molecules so that TCRs could be counted quantitatively and reproducibly. For every blood RNA sample, sequencing covered both the TCR alpha and TCR beta chains. The published analysis was carried out like this. A median of approximately 96,000 TCRs per sample was observed, with a range of about 20,000 to 700,000. The Decombinator software suite was used to annotate the V, J and CDR3 of the TCR reads. For PS versus PT1 abundance plots, all samples were subsampled to the same number of TCRs (28,000). TCRs were defined as expanded if absent before sensitization and observed at least eight times at the 2-week time point. The public reads were reanalyzed by TCRdb: fastp trimming at Q25, MiXCR alignment, in-frame beta chains only. Here each entry gathers all rows of one CDR3 protein and keeps the most common genes and DNA. Clone size and V and J calls follow TCRdb, not the original study. This sample is represented by 30,000 to 40,000 distinct CDR3 sequences; approximately 7.6% of them were singletons. The ten largest clones capture 1% to 1.5% of the sample.

The time point label here, explained by the study, means: pre-sensitization, week 0. The treatment or condition label, read with the paper, signifies: therapeutic diphenylcyclopropenone sensitization with weekly scalp DPC. At every patch-test visit, the blood draw took place before the patch test was put on. Patients were considered eligible if aged 18 to 70, diagnosed with alopecia and deemed suitable for DPC therapy, and patients were excluded if pregnant. Total RNA was extracted from unfractionated whole blood that had been collected in Tempus Blood RNA tubes. V has 6 bases trimmed and J has 8 bases trimmed; junction bases matching no gene number 14. The CDR3 covers 15 residues, taking in both the cysteine and the phenylalanine. Kept here is only the CDR3 DNA, which spans 45 bases and is read in frame from base 1. CDR1 and CDR2, per the germline V gene (reference sequence), are MNHNY and SVGAGI.

The sequence links TRBV6-6 to TRBJ2-3, with 7 bases aligning to TRBD2. The TCR was taken from a woman between 45 and 65 years old with alopecia areata. Some clones in this sample may be carry-over from other donors' samples. This specimen was whole blood, taken in connection with sensitization to the hapten diphenylcyclopropenone (DPC). The DNA reads as follows: TGTGCCAGCAGACCCTCTAGCGCCCCGGGAGGTACGCAGTATTTT. Its coded protein is CASRPSSAPGGTQYF.